One sample yielded the 17 T cell receptor beta chains listed below, sequenced in a study of CD8 T cells in ankylosing spondylitis. MiXCR was run by TCRdb on the 5' RACE reads, yielding one entry per CDR3 protein. The table shows fewer than 550,000 distinct CDR3 sequences, with approximately 5.3% occurring only once. Antigens for these TCRs are unknown. Findings and limits, study-wide: Characteristic, it appeared, of ankylosing spondylitis blood was a TCR beta motif of fewer than 10 highly homologous variants.

Sequenced material: blood, either unsorted or a sorted T cell fraction (not recorded which). These receptor sequences come from a male donor with ankylosing spondylitis.

This clonotype was seen ten or more times. The chain joins TRBV5-5 to TRBJ2-7; D is perhaps TRBD2 (6 bases). The CDR3 is 16 amino acids. Germline V gene sequence: CDR1 SGHKS, CDR2 YYEKEE (reference sequence). V shed 0 bases and J shed 7 bases, with 20 bases lying between them. CDR3 sequence (DNA): TGTGCCAGCAGCTTGGGGGGGGACTTCCAACTGGTGGAGCAGTACTTC. Protein sequence: CASSLGGDFQLVEQYF.

This clonotype has just a few counts. The chain couples TRBV7-2 to TRBJ1-2; 8 bases match TRBD1. CDR3 length: 14 residues. Germline CDR1 and CDR2: SGHTA and FQGNSA. J was trimmed by 8 bases and V by 5 bases; bases with no gene match: 10. CDR3 bases: TGTGCCAGCAGCGATCGACAGGGGAGGATAGGCTACACCTTC. Its translation: CASSDRQGRIGYTF.

This clonotype has ten or more counts. The DNA for the CDR3 is TGCAGTGCTAGAGATATTAGGGGACGAGAAGCTTTCTTT. Protein sequence: CSARDIRGREAFF. The gene calls are TRBV20-1 and TRBJ1-1, with a possible D match to TRBD1 (5 bases). The CDR3 is 13 residues long. V was trimmed by 0 bases and J by 8 bases, leaving 13 bases between them. Germline loops: CDR1 DFQATT, CDR2 SNEGSKA (reference sequence).

This clonotype appeared many times. This chain joins TRBV5-1 and TRBJ1-1; D is possibly TRBD1 (5 bases). The germline gives CDR1 SGHRS, CDR2 YFSETQ. The CDR3 has 15 residues. Trimming left V 0 bases short and J 1 base short, with 10 bases between. CDR3 residues: CASSLVGHRNTEAFF. CDR3 DNA: TGCGCCAGCAGCTTGGTAGGACATAGGAACACTGAAGCTTTCTTT.

The V gene is TRBV27, the J gene TRBJ2-7, with 10 bases matching TRBD1. The CDR3 covers 16 residues. V was clipped by 6 bases and J by 3 bases; unmatched bases: 11. Germline assignment: CDR1 MNHEY and CDR2 SMNVEV (reference sequence). The CDR3 sequence is CASRDRGQSFYYEQYF. The CDR3 bases are TGTGCCAGCAGAGACAGGGGGCAATCATTTTACTACGAGCAGTACTTC.

In this sample, this clonotype turned up many times. This chain links TRBV5-1 with TRBJ2-5; D is ambiguous. The CDR3 contains 13 residues. Germline lookup yields CDR1 SGHRS and CDR2 YFSETQ. Trimming removed 1 base from V and 5 bases from J, with 9 bases in between. CDR3 amino acids: CASSLNIGETQYF. The CDR3 DNA reads TGCGCCAGCAGCTTGAATATCGGCGAGACCCAGTACTTC.

This clonotype was counted only a few times. This chain joins TRBV5-1 and TRBJ2-2; 7 positions agree with TRBD2. The CDR3 consists of 16 residues. The germline V gene has CDR1 SGHRS and CDR2 YFSETQ. The junction had 8 bases not matched to a gene; V was cut back by 4 bases and J by 2 bases. The DNA of the CDR3 is TGCGCCAGCAGCCAGGTGGCTAGCGGTAACACCGGGGAGCTGTTTTTT. This translates into CASSQVASGNTGELFF.

This clonotype was seen at least ten times. The chain carries TRBV7-8 and TRBJ1-2; no clear D. There are 17 residues in the CDR3. V was pared by 2 bases and J by 8 bases, with 24 bases between. In germline, CDR1 is SGHVS, CDR2 FQNEAQ. The chain's CDR3 is CASSLKEAPRTWSGYTF. CDR3 sequence (DNA): TGTGCCAGCAGCTTAAAGGAGGCCCCTAGAACATGGAGCGGCTACACCTTC.

V and J are TRBV18 and TRBJ2-7, with 8 nucleotides matching TRBD1. The CDR3 has 15 amino acids. Germline CDR1 reads KGHSH; CDR2 reads LQKENI. Losses at the gene ends were 5 bases for V and 4 bases for J; bases not matched to a gene: 10. The chain's CDR3 is CASSYTGQASYEQYF. As DNA, the CDR3 is TGTGCCAGCTCATACACGGGACAGGCCTCGTACGAGCAGTACTTC.

The table lists this clonotype with many counts. V and J are TRBV20-1 and TRBJ1-1; 7 nucleotides align to TRBD1. Germline assignment: CDR1 DFQATT and CDR2 SNEGSKA (reference sequence). The CDR3 length is 12 residues. The J segment lost 5 bases and the V segment lost 5 bases, leaving 5 bases of the junction unmatched. CDR3 residues: CSAGSRGTEAFF. DNA for the CDR3: TGCAGTGCTGGTTCCAGGGGGACTGAAGCTTTCTTT.

This clonotype was found many times. V gene TRBV20-1 combines with J gene TRBJ2-7; D possibly uses TRBD1 or TRBD2 (6 bases each). The CDR3 totals 15 residues. Trimming took 3 bases from V and 2 from J, leaving 17 bases between them. CDR1 is DFQATT, CDR2 SNEGSKA, per germline (reference sequence). The CDR3 loop reads CSARGGGGRAYEQYF. DNA for the CDR3: TGCAGTGCTAGGGGGGGTGGGGGCCGTGCCTACGAGCAGTACTTC.

This clonotype turned up a few times. The chain joins TRBV4-2 to TRBJ2-3, with D possibly TRBD2 on 7 matching bases. V was clipped by 1 base and J by 2 bases, with 13 bases between them. The germline CDR1 and CDR2 sequences are LGHNA and YNFKEQ. This CDR3 comprises 16 residues. CDR3 residues: CASSQVGGRDTDTQYF. The CDR3 DNA follows: TGTGCCAGCAGCCAAGTAGGGGGGAGGGACACAGATACGCAGTATTTT.

This clonotype was detected ten times or more. This chain joins TRBV13 and TRBJ2-3, with 7 bases that match TRBD1. Germline lookup yields CDR1 PRHDT and CDR2 FYEKMQ (reference sequence). The trim removed 1 base at V and 2 bases at J, leaving 6 bases unmatched. This CDR3 spans 16 amino acids. The CDR3 bases are TGTGCCAGCAGCTTAGCTCCCGGGACAGACACAGATACGCAGTATTTT. Amino acids: CASSLAPGTDTDTQYF.

Notes on this clonotype: This may stem from a read error, because a much larger clone lies one nucleotide away. This sequence joins TRBV7-2 and TRBJ1-5, with 7 nucleotides matching TRBD1. CDR3 length equals 14 residues. The ends lost 5 bases at V and 0 bases at J; junction bases unmatched: 1. Germline V gene sequence: CDR1 SGHTA, CDR2 FQGNSA. CDR3: CASSTGDSNQPQHF. The CDR3 coding sequence is TGTGCCAGCAGCACAGGGGATAGCAATCAGCCCCAGCATTTT.

This clonotype was picked up many times. The rearrangement joins TRBV20-1 to TRBJ1-4; 7 bases line up with TRBD1. CDR1 is DFQATT and CDR2 is SNEGSKA in the germline V gene (reference sequence). The CDR3 runs to 15 residues. V shed 4 bases and J 3 bases; nucleotides not matched to a gene: 8. CDR3 coding DNA: TGCAGTGCTACCCCGGCTGGGACAGCTAATGAAAAACTGTTTTTT. It yields the protein CSATPAGTANEKLFF.

V gene TRBV7-2 combines with J gene TRBJ1-2; 7 bases are a match to TRBD1. Per germline, CDR1 SGHTA and CDR2 FQGNSA. Unmatched junction bases numbered 10, after V lost 5 bases and J lost 4 bases. This CDR3 contains 15 residues. Here the CDR3 reads CASSRNTGQSYGYTF. DNA for the CDR3: TGTGCCAGCAGCCGTAATACGGGACAGAGCTATGGCTACACCTTC. Full variable domain (outside the CDR3, taken from reference TRBV7-2 and TRBJ1-2): GAGVSQSPSNKVTEKGKDVELRCDPISGHTALYWYRQSLGQGLEFLIYFQGNSAPDKSGLPSDRFSAERTGGSVSTLTIQRTQQEDSAVYLCASSRNTGQSYGYTFGSGTRLTVV.

Many counts were recorded for this clonotype. The rearrangement joins TRBV29-1 to TRBJ2-4; 9 nucleotides align to TRBD1. This CDR3 is built from 16 residues. V shed 1 base, J shed 4 bases, and the junction held 8 bases outside the gene matches. Germline V gene sequence: CDR1 SQVTM, CDR2 ANQGSEA. As DNA, the CDR3 is TGCAGCGTTGAAGGGACAGGAGGGACAGGGAAAAACATTCAGTACTTC. Protein: CSVEGTGGTGKNIQYF.